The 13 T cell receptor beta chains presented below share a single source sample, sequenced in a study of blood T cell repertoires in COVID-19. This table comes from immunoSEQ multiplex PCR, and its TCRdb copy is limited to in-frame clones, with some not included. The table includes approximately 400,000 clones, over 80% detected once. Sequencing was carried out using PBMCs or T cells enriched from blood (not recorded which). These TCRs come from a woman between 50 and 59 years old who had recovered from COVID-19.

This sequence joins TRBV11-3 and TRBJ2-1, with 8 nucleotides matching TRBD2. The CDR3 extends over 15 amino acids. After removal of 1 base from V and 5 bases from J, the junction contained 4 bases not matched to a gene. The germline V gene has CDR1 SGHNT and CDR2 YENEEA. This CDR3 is CASSLVQRGNNEQFF. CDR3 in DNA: TGTGCCAGCAGCTTAGTCCAGCGGGGGAACAATGAGCAGTTCTTC. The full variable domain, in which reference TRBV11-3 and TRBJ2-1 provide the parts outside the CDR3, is EAGVVQSPRYKIIEKKQPVAFWCNPISGHNTLYWYLQNLGQGPELLIRYENEEAVDDSQLPKDRFSAERLKGVDSTLKIQPAELGDSAVYLCASSLVQRGNNEQFFGPGTRLTVL.

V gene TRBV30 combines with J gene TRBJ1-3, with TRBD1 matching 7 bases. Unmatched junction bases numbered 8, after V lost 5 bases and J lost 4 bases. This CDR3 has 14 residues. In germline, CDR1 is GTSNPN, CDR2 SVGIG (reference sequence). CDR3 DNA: TGTGCCTGGGGGACGACAGGGCCCGGAAACACCATATATTTT. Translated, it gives CAWGTTGPGNTIYF.

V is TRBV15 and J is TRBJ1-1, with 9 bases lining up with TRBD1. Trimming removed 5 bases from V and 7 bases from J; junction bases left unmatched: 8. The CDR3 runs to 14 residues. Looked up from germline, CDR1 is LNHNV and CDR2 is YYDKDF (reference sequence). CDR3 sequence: CATSRDRVEGEAFF. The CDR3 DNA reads TGTGCCACCAGCCGGGACAGGGTCGAGGGTGAAGCTTTCTTT.

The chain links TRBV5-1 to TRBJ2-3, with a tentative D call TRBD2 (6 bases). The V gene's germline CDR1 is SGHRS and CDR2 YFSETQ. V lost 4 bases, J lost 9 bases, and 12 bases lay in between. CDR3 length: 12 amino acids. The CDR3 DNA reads TGCGCCAGCAGCCCCTCTCGGGAGACGCAGTATTTT. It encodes CASSPSRETQYF.

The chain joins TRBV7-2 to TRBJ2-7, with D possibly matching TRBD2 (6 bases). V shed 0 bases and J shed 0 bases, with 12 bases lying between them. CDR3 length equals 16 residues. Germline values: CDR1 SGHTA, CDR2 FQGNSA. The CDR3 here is CASSLAGTVSSYEQYF. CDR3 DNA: TGTGCCAGCAGCTTAGCGGGGACTGTAAGCTCCTACGAGCAGTACTTC.

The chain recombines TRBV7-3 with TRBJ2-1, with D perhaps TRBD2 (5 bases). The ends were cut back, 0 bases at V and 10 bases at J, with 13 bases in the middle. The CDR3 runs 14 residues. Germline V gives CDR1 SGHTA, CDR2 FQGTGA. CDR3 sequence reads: CASSLTFSSGEQFF. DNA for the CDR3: TGTGCCAGCAGCTTAACGTTCTCCTCGGGGGAGCAGTTCTTC.

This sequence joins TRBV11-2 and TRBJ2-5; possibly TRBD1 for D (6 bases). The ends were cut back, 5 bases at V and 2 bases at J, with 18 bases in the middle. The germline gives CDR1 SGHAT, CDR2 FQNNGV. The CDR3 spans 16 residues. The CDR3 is CASSLYGQRIQETQYF. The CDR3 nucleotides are TGTGCCAGCAGCCTTTATGGACAGCGAATTCAAGAGACCCAGTACTTC.

The CDR3 DNA is TGTGCCAGCAGTCCGCAGGGTGCTGGCTACACCTTC. This translates into CASSPQGAGYTF. The chain employs TRBV6-2 or TRBV6-3 and TRBJ1-2, with D maybe TRBD1 (5 bases). The CDR3 loop spans 12 amino acids. V lost 5 bases to trimming and J lost 7 bases, with 11 bases between them. Germline CDR1 is MNHEY and CDR2 is SVGEGT.

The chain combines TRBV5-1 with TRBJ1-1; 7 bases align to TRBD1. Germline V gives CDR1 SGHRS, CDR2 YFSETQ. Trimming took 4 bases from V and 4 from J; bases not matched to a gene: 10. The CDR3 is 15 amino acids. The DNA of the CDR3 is TGCGCCAGCAGCCCTCGACAGGGATCAGTCACTGAAGCTTTCTTT. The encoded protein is CASSPRQGSVTEAFF.

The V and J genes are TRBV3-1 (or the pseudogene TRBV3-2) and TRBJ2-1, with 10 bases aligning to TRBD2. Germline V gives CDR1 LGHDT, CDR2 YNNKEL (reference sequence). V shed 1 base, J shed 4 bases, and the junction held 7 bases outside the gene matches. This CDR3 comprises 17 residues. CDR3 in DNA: TGTGCCAGCAGCCAAGTTCGGGCGACTAGCGGGTACAATGAGCAGTTCTTC. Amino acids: CASSQVRATSGYNEQFF.

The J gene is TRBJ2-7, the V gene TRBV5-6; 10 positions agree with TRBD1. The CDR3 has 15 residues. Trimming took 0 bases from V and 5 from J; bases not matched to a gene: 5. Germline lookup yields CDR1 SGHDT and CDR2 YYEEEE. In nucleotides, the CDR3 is TGTGCCAGCAGCTTGGTGGGGACAGGGGTCCACGAGCAGTACTTC. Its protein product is CASSLVGTGVHEQYF. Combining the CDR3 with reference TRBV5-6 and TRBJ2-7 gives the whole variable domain DAGVTQSPTHLIKTRGQQVTLRCSPKSGHDTVSWYQQALGQGPQFIFQYYEEEERQRGNFPDRFSGHQFPNYSSELNVNALLLGDSALYLCASSLVGTGVHEQYFGPGTRLTVT.

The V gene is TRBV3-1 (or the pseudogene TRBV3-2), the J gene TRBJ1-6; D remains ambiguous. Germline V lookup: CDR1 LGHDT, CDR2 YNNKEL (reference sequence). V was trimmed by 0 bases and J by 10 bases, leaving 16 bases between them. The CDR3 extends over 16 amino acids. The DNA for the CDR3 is TGTGCCAGCAGCCAAGATTTCGCGGGCTGGGGATCACCCCTCCACTTT. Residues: CASSQDFAGWGSPLHF.

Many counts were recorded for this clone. The DNA for the CDR3 is TGTGCCTGGAGTCAGGACACAAATCAGCCCCAGCATTTT. Its translation is CAWSQDTNQPQHF. The gene calls are TRBV30 and TRBJ1-5; perhaps TRBD1 as D (5 bases). V dropped 2 bases and J dropped 4 bases, with 9 bases sitting between them. Germline lookup yields CDR1 GTSNPN and CDR2 SVGIG (reference sequence). The CDR3 is 13 residues long.